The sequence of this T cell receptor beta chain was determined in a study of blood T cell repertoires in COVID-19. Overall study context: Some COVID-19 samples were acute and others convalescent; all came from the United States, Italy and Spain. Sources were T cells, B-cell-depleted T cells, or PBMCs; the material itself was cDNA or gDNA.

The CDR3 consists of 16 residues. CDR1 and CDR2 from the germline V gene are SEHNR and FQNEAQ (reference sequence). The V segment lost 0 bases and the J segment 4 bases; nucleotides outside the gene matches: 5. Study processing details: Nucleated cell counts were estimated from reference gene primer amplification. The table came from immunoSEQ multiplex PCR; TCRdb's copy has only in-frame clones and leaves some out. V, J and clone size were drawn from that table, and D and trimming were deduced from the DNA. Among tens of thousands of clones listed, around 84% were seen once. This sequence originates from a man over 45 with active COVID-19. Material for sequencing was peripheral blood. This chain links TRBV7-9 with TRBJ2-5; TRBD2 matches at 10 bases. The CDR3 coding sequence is TGTGCCAGCAGCTTAGCTAGCGGGAGGCGGGGAGAGACCCAGTACTTC. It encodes CASSLASGRRGETQYF.